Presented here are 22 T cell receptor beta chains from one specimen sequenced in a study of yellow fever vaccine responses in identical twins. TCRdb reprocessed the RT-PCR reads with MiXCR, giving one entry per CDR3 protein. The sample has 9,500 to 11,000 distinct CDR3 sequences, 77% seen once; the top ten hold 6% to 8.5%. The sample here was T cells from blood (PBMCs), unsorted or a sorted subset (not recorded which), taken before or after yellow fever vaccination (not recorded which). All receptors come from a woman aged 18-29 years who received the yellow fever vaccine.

CDR3 region: CASSPPGQNQPQHF. Written as DNA, the CDR3 is TGTGCCAGCAGCCCCCCGGGACAGAATCAGCCCCAGCATTTT. The genes are TRBV11-1 and TRBJ1-5, with 7 bases that match TRBD1. V dropped 5 bases and J dropped 4; count of bases not matched to a gene: 5. The CDR3 contains 14 residues. Germline V gives CDR1 SGHAT, CDR2 FQDESV (reference sequence).

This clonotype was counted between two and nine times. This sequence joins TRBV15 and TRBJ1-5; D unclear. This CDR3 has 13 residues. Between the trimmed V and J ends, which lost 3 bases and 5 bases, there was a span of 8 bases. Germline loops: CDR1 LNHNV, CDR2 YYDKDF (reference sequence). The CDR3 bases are TGTGCCACCAGCAGTAGACGGGATCAGCCCCAGCATTTT. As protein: CATSSRRDQPQHF.

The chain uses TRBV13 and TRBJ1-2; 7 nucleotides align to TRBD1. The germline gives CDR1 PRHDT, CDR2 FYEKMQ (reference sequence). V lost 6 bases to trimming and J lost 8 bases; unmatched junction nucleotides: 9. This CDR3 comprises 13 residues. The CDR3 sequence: CASRGQTGDGYTF. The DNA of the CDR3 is TGTGCCAGCAGGGGCCAAACAGGGGACGGCTACACCTTC.

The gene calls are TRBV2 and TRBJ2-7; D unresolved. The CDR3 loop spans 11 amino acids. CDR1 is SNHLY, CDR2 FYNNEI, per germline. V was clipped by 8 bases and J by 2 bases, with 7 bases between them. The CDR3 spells CASVTTYEQYV. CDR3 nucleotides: TGTGCCAGCGTCACCACCTACGAGCAGTACGTC.

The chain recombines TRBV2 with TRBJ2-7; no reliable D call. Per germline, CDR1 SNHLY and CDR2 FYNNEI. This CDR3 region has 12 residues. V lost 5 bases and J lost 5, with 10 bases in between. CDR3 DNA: TGTGCCAGCAGTCGGTCTTATCACGAGCAGTACGTC. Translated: CASSRSYHEQYV.

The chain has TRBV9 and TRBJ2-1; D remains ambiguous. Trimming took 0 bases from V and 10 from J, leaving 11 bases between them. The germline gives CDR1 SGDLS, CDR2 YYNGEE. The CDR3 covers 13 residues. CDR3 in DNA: TGTGCCAGCAGCGTAGGAGGTCTTGGGGAGCAGTTCTTC. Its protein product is CASSVGGLGEQFF. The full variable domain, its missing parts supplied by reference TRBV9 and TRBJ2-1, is DSGVTQTPKHLITATGQRVTLRCSPRSGDLSVYWYQQSLDQGLQFLIQYYNGEERAKGNILERFSAQQFPDLHSELNLSSLELGDSALYFCASSVGGLGEQFFGPGTRLTVL.

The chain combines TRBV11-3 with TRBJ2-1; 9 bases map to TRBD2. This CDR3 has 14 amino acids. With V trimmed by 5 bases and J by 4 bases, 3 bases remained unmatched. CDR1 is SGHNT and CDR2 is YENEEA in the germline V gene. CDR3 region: CASSPTSGYNEQFF. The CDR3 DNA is TGTGCCAGCAGCCCGACTAGCGGTTACAATGAGCAGTTCTTC.

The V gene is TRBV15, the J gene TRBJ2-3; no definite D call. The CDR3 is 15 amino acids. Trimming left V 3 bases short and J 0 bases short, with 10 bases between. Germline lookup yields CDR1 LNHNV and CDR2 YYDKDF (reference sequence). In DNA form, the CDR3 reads TGTGCCACCAGCAGCCTGCAAGACAGCACAGATACGCAGTATTTT. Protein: CATSSLQDSTDTQYF.

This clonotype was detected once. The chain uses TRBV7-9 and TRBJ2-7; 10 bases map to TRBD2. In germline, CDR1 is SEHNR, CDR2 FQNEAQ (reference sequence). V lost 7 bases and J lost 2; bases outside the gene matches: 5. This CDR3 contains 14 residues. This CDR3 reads CASNPSGRAYEQYF. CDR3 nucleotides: TGTGCCAGCAACCCTAGCGGGAGAGCCTACGAGCAGTACTTC.

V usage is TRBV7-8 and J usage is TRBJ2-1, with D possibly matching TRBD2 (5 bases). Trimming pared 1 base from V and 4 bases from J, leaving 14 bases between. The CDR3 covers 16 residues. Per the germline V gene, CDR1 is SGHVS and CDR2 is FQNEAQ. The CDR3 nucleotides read TGTGCCAGCAGCTTAGATGACTATACAAGATACAATGAGCAGTTCTTC. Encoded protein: CASSLDDYTRYNEQFF.

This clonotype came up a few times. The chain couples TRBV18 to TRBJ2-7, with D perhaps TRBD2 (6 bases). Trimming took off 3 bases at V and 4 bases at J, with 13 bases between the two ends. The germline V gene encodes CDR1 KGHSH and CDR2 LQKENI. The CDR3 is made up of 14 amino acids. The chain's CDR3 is CASSPGGGGYEQYF. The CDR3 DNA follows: TGTGCCAGCTCACCGGGGGGAGGAGGATACGAGCAGTACTTC.

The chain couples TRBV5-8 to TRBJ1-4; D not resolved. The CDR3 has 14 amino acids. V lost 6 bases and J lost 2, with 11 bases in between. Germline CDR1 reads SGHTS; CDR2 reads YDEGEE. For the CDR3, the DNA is TGTGCCAGCAACGACGGCTATACTAATGAAAAACTGTTTTTT. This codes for CASNDGYTNEKLFF.

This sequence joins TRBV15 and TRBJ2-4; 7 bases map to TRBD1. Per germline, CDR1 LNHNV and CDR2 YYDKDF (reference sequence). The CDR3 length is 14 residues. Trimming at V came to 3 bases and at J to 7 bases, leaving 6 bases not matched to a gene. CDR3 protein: CATSRGTESNIQYF. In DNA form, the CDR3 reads TGTGCCACCAGCAGGGGGACAGAGAGTAACATTCAGTACTTC.

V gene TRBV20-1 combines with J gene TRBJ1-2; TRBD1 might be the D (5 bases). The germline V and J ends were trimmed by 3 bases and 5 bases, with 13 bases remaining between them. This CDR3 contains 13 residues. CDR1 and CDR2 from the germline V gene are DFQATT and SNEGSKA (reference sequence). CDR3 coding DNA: TGCAGTGCTAGGGACAATCTTGGGTATGGCTACACCTTC. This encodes CSARDNLGYGYTF.

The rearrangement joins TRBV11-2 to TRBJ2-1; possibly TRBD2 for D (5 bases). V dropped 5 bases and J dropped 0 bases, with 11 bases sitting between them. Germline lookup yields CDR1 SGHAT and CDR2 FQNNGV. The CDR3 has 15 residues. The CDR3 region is CASSREGFSYNEQFF. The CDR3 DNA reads TGTGCCAGCAGCCGCGAGGGTTTCTCCTACAATGAGCAGTTCTTC.

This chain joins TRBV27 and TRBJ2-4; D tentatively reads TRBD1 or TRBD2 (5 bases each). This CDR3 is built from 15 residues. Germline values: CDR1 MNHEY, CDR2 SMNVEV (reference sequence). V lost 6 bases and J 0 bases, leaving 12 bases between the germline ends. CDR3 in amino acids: CASSRDHPAKNIQYF. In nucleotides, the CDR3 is TGTGCCAGCAGCCGGGACCACCCAGCCAAAAACATTCAGTACTTC.

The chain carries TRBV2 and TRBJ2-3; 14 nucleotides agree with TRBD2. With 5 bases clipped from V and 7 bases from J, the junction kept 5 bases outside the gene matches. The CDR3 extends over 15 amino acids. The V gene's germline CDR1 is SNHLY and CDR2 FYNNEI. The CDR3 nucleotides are TGTGCCAGCAGTTCGGGACTAGCGGGAGAGAATACGCAGTATTTT. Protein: CASSSGLAGENTQYF.

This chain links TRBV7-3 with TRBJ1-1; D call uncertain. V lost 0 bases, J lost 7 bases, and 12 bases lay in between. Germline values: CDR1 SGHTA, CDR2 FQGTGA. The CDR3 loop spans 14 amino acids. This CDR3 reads CASSLTGGGREAFF. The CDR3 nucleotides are TGTGCCAGCAGCTTAACTGGTGGAGGTCGTGAAGCTTTCTTT.

The CDR3 here is CARRGDRTYNEQFF. The CDR3 DNA reads as TGTGCCAGGCGTGGGGACAGGACCTACAATGAGCAGTTCTTC. The rearrangement uses TRBV2 and TRBJ2-1, with 8 nucleotides matching TRBD1. The CDR3 sequence is 14 residues long. V lost 9 bases, J lost 2 bases, and 6 bases stayed unmatched. Per the germline V gene, CDR1 is SNHLY and CDR2 is FYNNEI.

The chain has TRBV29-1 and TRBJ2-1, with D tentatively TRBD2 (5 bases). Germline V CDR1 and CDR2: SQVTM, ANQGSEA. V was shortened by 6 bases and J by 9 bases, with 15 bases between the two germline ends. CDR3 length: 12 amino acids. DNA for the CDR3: TGCAGCGTAGAACCGGGGAAAGGTGAGCAGTTCTTC. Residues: CSVEPGKGEQFF.

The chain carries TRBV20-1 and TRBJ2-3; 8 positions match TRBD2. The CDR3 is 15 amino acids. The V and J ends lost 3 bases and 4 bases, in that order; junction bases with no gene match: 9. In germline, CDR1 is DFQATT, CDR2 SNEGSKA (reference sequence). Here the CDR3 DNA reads TGCAGTGCTAGGGACAAGCGGGAGACGGCAGATACGCAGTATTTT. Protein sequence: CSARDKRETADTQYF.

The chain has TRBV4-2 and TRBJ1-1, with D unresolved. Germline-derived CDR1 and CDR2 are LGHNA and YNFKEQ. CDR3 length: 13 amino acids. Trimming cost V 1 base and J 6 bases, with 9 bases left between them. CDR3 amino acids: CASSQGEVAEAFF. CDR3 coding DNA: TGTGCCAGCAGCCAAGGGGAGGTCGCTGAAGCTTTCTTT.